This T cell receptor beta chain was retrieved from a study of CD8+ T cells in alopecia areata. Study details: The drug, oral tofacitinib, was given to treated patients at 5 to 10 mg twice daily.

On this clone: No antigen is known for it.

Study observations and caveats: Lesional scalp exceeded normal scalp in clonality, especially in alopecia totalis/universalis. TCR sharing across patients was less clear than in mice, possibly HLA-related.

From alopecia areata patients, lesional scalp punch biopsies and peripheral blood were collected. TCR sequencing used cDNA made by reverse transcription of extracted RNA. The assay was immunoSEQ multiplex PCR, and TCRdb's table has in-frame clones only and misses some. There are 110,000 to 150,000 clones in the sample; under 60% occur only once, and around 6% lies in the top ten. This material consisted of CD4+ T cells sorted from blood, taken at week 0. The origin of this receptor is a human donor with alopecia areata.

The CDR3, as DNA: TGTGCCAGCAGCTTTCGAACCCGACTAGACAATGAGCAGTTCTTC. It yields the protein CASSFRTRLDNEQFF. The chain employs TRBV7-9 and TRBJ2-1; D might be TRBD2 (6 bases). CDR3 size: 15 residues. The germline V gene encodes CDR1 SEHNR and CDR2 FQNEAQ (reference sequence). The V and J ends lost 3 bases and 5 bases respectively, with 14 bases between them.